Listed here are 2 T cell receptor beta chains from one sample, sequenced in a study of T cells in Graves' hyperthyroidism and ophthalmopathy (dated by TCRdb to between 2017 and 2020). The library was generated by multiplex PCR. Sequencing was carried out with an Illumina HiSeq 2000. The TCR beta CDR3 regions were amplified from the RNA transcripts. A first-round RT-PCR of the TCR CDR3 used the HTBI primer set with the Qiagen OneStep RT-PCR kit. TCRdb trimmed public reads at Q25 via fastp, called clones via MiXCR and kept in-frame beta chains. Each entry merges the rows of one CDR3 protein and shows their most common DNA and genes. The table for this sample lists a few hundred thousand distinct CDR3 sequences; about 16% of them were counted only once. The ten largest clonotypes hold around 32% of the sample. Sequencing input: blood. These receptors were obtained from a woman younger than 45 with Graves' ophthalmopathy.

Many counts were recorded for this clonotype. Written as DNA, the CDR3 is TGTGCCACCCGGAGGGCAGGGAGCTACACTGAAGCTTTCTTT. It is translated as CATRRAGSYTEAFF. This chain uses TRBV27 with TRBJ1-1, with D possibly matching TRBD1 (5 bases). CDR1 MNHEY and CDR2 SMNVEV come from the germline V gene (reference sequence). The CDR3 covers 14 residues. The V end lost 10 bases, the J end lost 3 bases, and 18 bases lay between the germline ends.

As regards this clonotype: Just one base apart from a much larger clone, this may be a read error. The chain is built from TRBV18 and TRBJ2-1; 12 nucleotides match TRBD2. The V gene end was trimmed by 9 bases and the J gene end by 6 bases; junction bases not matched to a gene: 9. The CDR3 has 15 amino acids. Germline assignment: CDR1 KGHSH and CDR2 LQKENI. This CDR3 reads CASMGLAGTCNEQFF. Here the CDR3 DNA reads TGTGCCAGTATGGGACTAGCGGGTACCTGCAATGAGCAGTTCTTC. Using reference TRBV18 and TRBJ2-1 for the parts outside the CDR3, the full variable domain is NAGVMQNPRHLVRRRGQEARLRCSPMKGHSHVYWYRQLPEEGLKFMVYLQKENIIDESGMPKERFSAEFPKEGPSILRIQQVVRGDSAAYFCASMGLAGTCNEQFFGPGTRLTVL.